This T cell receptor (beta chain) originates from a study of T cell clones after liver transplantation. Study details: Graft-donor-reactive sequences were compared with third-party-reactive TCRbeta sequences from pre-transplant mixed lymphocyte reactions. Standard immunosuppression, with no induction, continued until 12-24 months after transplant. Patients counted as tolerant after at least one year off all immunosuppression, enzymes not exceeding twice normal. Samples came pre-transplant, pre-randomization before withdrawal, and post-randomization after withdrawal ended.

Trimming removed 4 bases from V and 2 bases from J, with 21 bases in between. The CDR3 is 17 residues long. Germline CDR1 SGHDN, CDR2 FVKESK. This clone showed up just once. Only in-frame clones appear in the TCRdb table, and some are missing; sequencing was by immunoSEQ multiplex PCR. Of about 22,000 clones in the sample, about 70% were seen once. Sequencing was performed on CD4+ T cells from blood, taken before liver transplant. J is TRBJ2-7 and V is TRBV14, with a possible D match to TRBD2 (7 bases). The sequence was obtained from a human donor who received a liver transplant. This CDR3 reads CASSPGKGGSPPYEQYF. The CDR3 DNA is TGTGCCAGCAGCCCTGGGAAGGGGGGGTCGCCTCCCTACGAGCAGTACTTC.